Listed below are T cell receptor beta chains from one sample, sequenced in a study of blood T cell repertoires in COVID-19. Only in-frame clones appear in the TCRdb table, and some are missing; sequencing was by immunoSEQ multiplex PCR. The sample yields under 200,000 clones, about nine tenths seen once. Material: peripheral blood. These receptors were taken from a young man with active or convalescent COVID-19. The CDR3 runs from the conserved cysteine through the conserved F or W. The D gene is left open where the match is weak. Clone size, where shown, is once, few, many, or a class for clones that have expanded.

D	size	V	J	CDR3	DNA
TRBD1	NA	TRBV5-1	TRBJ2-7	CASSLALGTGNEQYF	TGCGCCAGCAGCTTGGCCCTGGGGACAGGGAACGAGCAGTACTTC
TRBD1	NA	TRBV6-9	TRBJ1-3	CARDRAGNTIYF	TGTGCCAGAGACAGGGCTGGAAACACCATATATTTT
TRBD1	NA	TRBV7-9	TRBJ1-2	CASSPPGQEDYGYTF	TGTGCCAGCAGCCCTCCGGGACAGGAAGACTATGGCTACACCTTC
TRBD2	NA	TRBV5-1	TRBJ2-7	CASRKIRGIDGRESYEQYF	TGCGCCAGCAGAAAAATCAGGGGAATCGACGGGAGGGAATCTTACGAGCAGTACTTC
NA	NA	TRBV12-5	TRBJ1-5	CASGYLSRGEAAEGYSAQHF	TGTGCTAGTGGTTACCTATCACGGGGGGAAGCCGCGGAGGGTTATTCGGCCCAGCATTTT
TRBD1	NA	TRBV2	TRBJ1-5	CASSADRGHQPQHF	TGTGCCAGCAGCGCCGACAGGGGGCATCAGCCCCAGCATTTT
TRBD1	NA	TRBV18	TRBJ1-5	CASSPGSIGQGFPSNQPQHF	TGTGCCAGCTCACCTGGTAGTATTGGACAGGGATTTCCCAGCAATCAGCCCCAGCATTTT
NA	NA	TRBV9	TRBJ2-3	CASSVDRGGTDTQYF	TGTGCCAGCAGCGTAGACCGCGGGGGCACAGATACGCAGTATTTT
NA	NA	TRBV12-3/TRBV12-4	TRBJ1-1	CASSRNTEAFF	TGTGCCAGCAGCAGGAACACTGAAGCTTTCTTT
NA	NA	TRBV19	TRBJ1-1	CASSIGRFNTEAFF	TGTGCCAGTAGTATTGGCAGATTTAACACTGAAGCTTTCTTT
TRBD1	NA	TRBV7-8	TRBJ1-4	CASSSLSGGMGEKLFF	TGTGCCAGCAGCTCCCTCTCAGGGGGCATGGGTGAAAAACTGTTTTTT
TRBD1	NA	TRBV4-1	TRBJ1-2	CASSQATGTVYGYTF	TGCGCCAGCAGCCAAGCTACCGGGACAGTCTATGGCTACACCTTC
TRBD2	NA	TRBV9	TRBJ2-6	CASSVELAGFTSGANVLTF	TGTGCCAGCAGCGTAGAACTAGCGGGCTTCACTTCTGGGGCCAACGTCCTGACTTTC
NA	NA	TRBV5-4	TRBJ1-1	CASSLRTMNTEAFF	TGTGCCAGCAGCTTGAGAACTATGAACACTGAAGCTTTCTTT
TRBD2	NA	TRBV19	TRBJ2-1	CASSWSSGGKGEQFF	TGTGCCAGTAGTTGGTCTAGCGGGGGGAAGGGTGAGCAGTTCTTC
TRBD1	NA	TRBV6-7	TRBJ1-4	CASSYDGTGGEKLFF	TGTGCCAGCAGTTACGACGGGACAGGGGGTGAAAAACTGTTTTTT
TRBD1	NA	TRBV18	TRBJ2-5	CASSLGQEETQYF	TGTGCCAGCTCACTGGGACAGGAAGAGACCCAGTACTTC
NA	NA	TRBV19	TRBJ2-7	CASSIAGGGVSYEQYF	TGTGCCAGTAGTATAGCCGGCGGAGGCGTCTCCTACGAGCAGTACTTC
NA	NA	TRBV19	TRBJ1-6	CASSIPTVNSPLHF	TGTGCCAGTAGTATTCCCACAGTCAATTCACCCCTCCACTTT
NA	NA	TRBV29-1	TRBJ1-2	CSVGGTTHYGYTF	TGCAGCGTTGGAGGCACAACCCACTATGGCTACACCTTC
TRBD1	once	TRBV6-6	TRBJ2-6	CASSPRQGDYASSGANVLTF	TGTGCCAGCAGCCCCCGACAGGGCGACTACGCCAGCTCTGGGGCCAACGTCCTGACTTTC
NA	NA	TRBV18	TRBJ1-3	CASSDSYTSGNTIYF	TGTGCCAGCTCAGACAGCTACACCTCTGGAAACACCATATATTTT
NA	NA	TRBV27	TRBJ2-1	CASSSSMGHEQFF	TGTGCCAGCAGTTCATCTATGGGGCATGAGCAGTTCTTC
NA	NA	TRBV28	TRBJ1-2	CASSFGVRNYGYTF	TGTGCCAGCAGTTTCGGCGTCAGGAACTATGGCTACACCTTC
TRBD1	NA	TRBV19	TRBJ2-7	CASGTGIYEQYF	TGTGCCAGCGGGACAGGGATCTACGAGCAGTACTTC
TRBD2	NA	TRBV2	TRBJ2-5	CASREGLAGVETQYF	TGTGCCAGCAGGGAGGGACTAGCGGGAGTGGAGACCCAGTACTTC
TRBD1	NA	TRBV27	TRBJ1-2	CASKGQARGYTF	TGTGCCAGCAAAGGACAGGCCCGTGGCTACACCTTC
TRBD1	NA	TRBV6-5	TRBJ2-7	CASSPYGTEPEQYF	TGTGCCAGCAGCCCCTATGGGACAGAACCCGAGCAGTACTTC
NA	NA	TRBV6-5	TRBJ1-5	CASGGGGRPQHF	TGTGCCAGCGGCGGGGGAGGTCGGCCCCAGCATTTT
TRBD2	NA	TRBV11-2	TRBJ2-5	CASSYGDPAGETQYF	TGTGCCAGCAGCTACGGGGACCCAGCGGGGGAGACCCAGTACTTC
NA	once	TRBV11-3	TRBJ2-5	CASSLGASSSGETQYF	TGTGCCAGCAGCTTAGGCGCTAGCTCAAGTGGGGAGACCCAGTACTTC
TRBD2	NA	TRBV19	TRBJ2-3	CASSARTSGADTQYF	TGTGCCAGTAGTGCCCGGACTAGCGGGGCAGATACGCAGTATTTT
NA	NA	TRBV28	TRBJ1-5	CASSSDSNQPQHF	TGTGCCAGCAGTTCGGACTCCAATCAGCCCCAGCATTTT
TRBD2	NA	TRBV7-3	TRBJ2-7	CASSPLAGGMDEQYF	TGTGCCAGCAGCCCCCTCGCGGGAGGAATGGACGAGCAGTACTTC
NA	NA	TRBV19	TRBJ2-3	CASSKPAGWGQSVSTDTQYF	TGTGCCAGTAGTAAGCCCGCTGGCTGGGGGCAGTCAGTTAGCACAGATACGCAGTATTTT
TRBD1	NA	TRBV19	TRBJ1-5	CASSPGTGGDQPQHF	TGTGCCAGTAGTCCCGGGACAGGGGGGGATCAGCCCCAGCATTTT
NA	NA	TRBV6-5	TRBJ1-1	CASRRSGTTNTEAFF	TGTGCCAGCAGACGAAGCGGGACAACGAACACTGAAGCTTTCTTT
NA	NA	TRBV7-2	TRBJ2-2	CASSLTGSLSTGELFF	TGTGCCAGCAGCTTAACGGGTAGCCTCAGCACCGGGGAGCTGTTTTTT
NA	NA	TRBV30	TRBJ1-1	CAHNRGGGHNTEAFF	TGTGCCCACAATAGAGGGGGGGGCCACAACACTGAAGCTTTCTTT
NA	few	TRBV14	TRBJ1-1	CASSKTGTAFF	TGTGCCAGCAGCAAAACAGGGACGGCTTTCTTT
NA	NA	TRBV6-6	TRBJ2-7	CASRANREHEQYF	TGTGCCAGCAGGGCGAACAGGGAACACGAGCAGTACTTC
NA	NA	TRBV7-8	TRBJ1-5	CASAYQGTYQPQHF	TGTGCCAGCGCCTACCAGGGGACCTATCAGCCCCAGCATTTT